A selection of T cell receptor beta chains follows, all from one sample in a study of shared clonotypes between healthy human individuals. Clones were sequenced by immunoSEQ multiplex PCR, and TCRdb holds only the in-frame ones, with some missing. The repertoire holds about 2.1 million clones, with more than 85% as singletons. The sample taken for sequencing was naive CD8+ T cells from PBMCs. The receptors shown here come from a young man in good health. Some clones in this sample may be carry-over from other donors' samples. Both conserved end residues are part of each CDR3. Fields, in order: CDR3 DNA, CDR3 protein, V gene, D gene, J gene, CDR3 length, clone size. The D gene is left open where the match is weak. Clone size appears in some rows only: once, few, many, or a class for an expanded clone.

TGTGCCAGCAGCTTAAGACTAGCGGAGAGCACAGATACGCAGTATTTT	CASSLRLAESTDTQYF	TRBV11-1	TRBD2	TRBJ2-3	16	.
TGTGCCAGCAGTTACTCGCAGGGAAATTCACCCCTCCACTTT	CASSYSQGNSPLHF	TRBV6-5	.	TRBJ1-6	14	.
TGTGCCAGCAGCCAGCAGCCCAGGAACACTGAAGCTTTCTTT	CASSQQPRNTEAFF	TRBV5-6	.	TRBJ1-1	14	.
TGTGCCAGCAGTTATCTTCTGGACTTAGGGTTTTCGGAGACCCAGTACTTC	CASSYLLDLGFSETQYF	TRBV27	.	TRBJ2-5	17	.
TGTGCCAGCAGCCCGATGGACAGGGGGATCTTTATATATTTT	CASSPMDRGIFIYF	TRBV7-9	TRBD1	TRBJ1-3	14	.
TGTGCCAGCAGCGTAAGGGGGCTGAGCACTGAAGCTTTCTTT	CASSVRGLSTEAFF	TRBV9	TRBD1	TRBJ1-1	14	.
TGTGCCAGCAGCTCGCTAGCGGGCCGCACGGATGAGCAGTTCTTC	CASSSLAGRTDEQFF	TRBV27	TRBD2	TRBJ2-1	15	.
TGTGCCAGCAGTTTGGGGGGCCCCACCGGGGAGCTGTTTTTT	CASSLGGPTGELFF	TRBV28	.	TRBJ2-2	14	.
TGCGCCAGCAGCCAAGATCTGGCGGCCAATTCGTACGAGCAGTACTTC	CASSQDLAANSYEQYF	TRBV4-3	.	TRBJ2-7	16	.
TGTGCCAGCAGCTTAGCGCACAACACTGAAGCTTTCTTT	CASSLAHNTEAFF	TRBV7-7	.	TRBJ1-1	13	once
TGTGCTAGTGGTTTGGACTGGACCGGGGAGCTGTTTTTT	CASGLDWTGELFF	TRBV12-5	.	TRBJ2-2	13	.
TGTGCCAGCAGGACAGGGGAAACCGGGGAGCTGTTTTTT	CASRTGETGELFF	TRBV7-9	TRBD1	TRBJ2-2	13	.
TGTGCCACTTCCGGAGGGACCTACGAGCAGTACTTC	CATSGGTYEQYF	TRBV2	.	TRBJ2-7	12	.
TGTGCCAGCTTTATTGATGATACGCAGTATTTT	CASFIDDTQYF	TRBV7-9	.	TRBJ2-3	11	.
TGCGCCAGCAGCCAAGTTGGCCGGTTAGGCGGCTACACCTTC	CASSQVGRLGGYTF	TRBV4-3	.	TRBJ1-2	14	few
TGCGCCAGCAGAATAGAGCGGGTTGGGGAAAAACTGTTTTTT	CASRIERVGEKLFF	TRBV4-1	.	TRBJ1-4	14	.
TGTGCCAGCAGCTTAGCCCCCAGGGGGGCCCTCCACTTT	CASSLAPRGALHF	TRBV7-9	TRBD1	TRBJ1-6	13	.
TGTGCCAGCAGCTTGAGCGAGGGTTTGCGAACCGGGGAGCTGTTTTTT	CASSLSEGLRTGELFF	TRBV5-5	.	TRBJ2-2	16	.
TGTGCCTGGACAGGGGACCTCTCCTACGAGCAGTACTTC	CAWTGDLSYEQYF	TRBV30	.	TRBJ2-7	13	.
TGCAGCGTTGGGGGACAGTTGAACACTGAAGCTTTCTTT	CSVGGQLNTEAFF	TRBV29-1	TRBD1	TRBJ1-1	13	.
TGTGCCAGCAGCGTGGGCGATCAGGGACCCTACAATGAGCAGTTCTTC	CASSVGDQGPYNEQFF	TRBV5-6	.	TRBJ2-1	16	.
TGTGCCAGCAGCCATGGACTAGCGGGGTCCTACGAGCAGTACTTC	CASSHGLAGSYEQYF	TRBV4-2	TRBD2	TRBJ2-7	15	.
TGTGCCAGCAGCTTAGGGGGAGATACGCAGTATTTT	CASSLGGDTQYF	TRBV11-2	.	TRBJ2-3	12	.
TGTGCCAGCAGTGTCCTAGCGGGGACGGGCACCGGGGAGCTGTTTTTT	CASSVLAGTGTGELFF	TRBV2	TRBD2	TRBJ2-2	16	.
TGCGCCAGCAGCCAAGGGTCCAGCGGGGAGCAGTACTTC	CASSQGSSGEQYF	TRBV4-3	TRBD2	TRBJ2-5	13	.
TGTGCCAGCAGTCCACAGGGGGTTTTAGATAACGAGCAGTACTTC	CASSPQGVLDNEQYF	TRBV27	TRBD1	TRBJ2-7	15	.
TGTGCCAGCAGTGATTCCAGACGAGGGAGGACTGAAGCTTTCTTT	CASSDSRRGRTEAFF	TRBV2	.	TRBJ1-1	15	few
TGTGCCAGTAGTATCGGTGGCCCCCGCGGTGGCTACACCTTC	CASSIGGPRGGYTF	TRBV19	.	TRBJ1-2	14	few
TGTGCCAGCAGCCCCAGCCTAGCGGGGAGTGAGCAGTTCTTC	CASSPSLAGSEQFF	TRBV7-6	TRBD2	TRBJ2-1	14	.
TGTGCCAGCAGCTCCAAACTCACAGATACGCAGTATTTT	CASSSKLTDTQYF	TRBV7-6	.	TRBJ2-3	13	.
TGTGCCAGCAGCCTCCGGACTAGCGGGAGGACGGGGAGGGAGCAGTACTTC	CASSLRTSGRTGREQYF	TRBV7-8	TRBD2	TRBJ2-7	17	.
TGTGCCAGCAGCTCCCCTTCTTTTGTGGACGGCTCCTACGAGCAGTACTTC	CASSSPSFVDGSYEQYF	TRBV11-2	.	TRBJ2-7	17	.
TGTGCCAGTAGTTTCACAGGGGGAAATGAGCAGTTCTTC	CASSFTGGNEQFF	TRBV19	TRBD1	TRBJ2-1	13	.
TGCGCCAGCAGCCAAGTGGGGGACAATGAGCAGTTCTTC	CASSQVGDNEQFF	TRBV4-1	.	TRBJ2-1	13	.
TGCGCCAGCAGCCTGGGCAGGGGGTCGAAAAACGAGCAGTACTTC	CASSLGRGSKNEQYF	TRBV5-1	TRBD1	TRBJ2-7	15	.
TGTGCCAGTAAATCGGGACTGGGGGGGACCGGGGAGCTGTTTTTT	CASKSGLGGTGELFF	TRBV19	TRBD2	TRBJ2-2	15	.
TGCGCCAGCAGCTTGGACAGGGGGATGTATGATGGCTACACCTTC	CASSLDRGMYDGYTF	TRBV5-1	TRBD1	TRBJ1-2	15	once
TGCGCCAGCAGCCAAGATGAGGGGACGGTTTATGGCTACACCTTC	CASSQDEGTVYGYTF	TRBV4-1	.	TRBJ1-2	15	.
TGTGCCAGCAGCTTAGGTTTAGGGGTCACAGATACGCAGTATTTT	CASSLGLGVTDTQYF	TRBV7-3	.	TRBJ2-3	15	.
TGTGCCAGTAGTGTCTTGGATTTTGGGCCTAGCAATCAGCCCCAGCATTTT	CASSVLDFGPSNQPQHF	TRBV19	.	TRBJ1-5	17	.
TGTGCCAGCAGCTTGGCAGGCAGGGTAACTGAAGCTTTCTTT	CASSLAGRVTEAFF	TRBV5-5	.	TRBJ1-1	14	.
TGTGCCAGCAGCCTGGACACAGATACGCAGTATTTT	CASSLDTDTQYF	TRBV7-9	.	TRBJ2-3	12	.
TGTGCCAGCAGCTTAGAGGGCCCAGATACGCAGTATTTT	CASSLEGPDTQYF	TRBV7-3	.	TRBJ2-3	13	once
TGTGCCAGCAGTTTAACGGGCAGCTCCTACGAGCAGTACTTC	CASSLTGSSYEQYF	TRBV27	.	TRBJ2-7	14	.
TGTGCCAGCAGTTACTCCTTAGCGGGAGTACCCTACGAGCAGTACTTC	CASSYSLAGVPYEQYF	TRBV6-5	TRBD2	TRBJ2-7	16	.
TGTGCCAGTTCCACGGGCCGGGGGGCCGACGAGACCCAGTACTTC	CASSTGRGADETQYF	TRBV6-5	.	TRBJ2-5	15	.
TGTGCCAGCAGCTTAGTGGGCAGGAAAATGTACGAGCAGTACTTC	CASSLVGRKMYEQYF	TRBV11-2	.	TRBJ2-7	15	.
TGTGCCAGCAGCTTTGGCCCCGGGGGGGCGCGGGGCTACACTGAAGCTTTCTTT	CASSFGPGGARGYTEAFF	TRBV7-8	.	TRBJ1-1	18	.
TGTGCCAGCAGCTTGACAGGGGGCTACACTGAAGCTTTCTTT	CASSLTGGYTEAFF	TRBV11-3	TRBD1	TRBJ1-1	14	.
TGTGCCAGCGGAAACAACAATGAGCAGTTCTTC	CASGNNNEQFF	TRBV27	.	TRBJ2-1	11	once
TGCGCCAGCAGCTTGGGGGACAACACTGAAGCTTTCTTT	CASSLGDNTEAFF	TRBV5-1	.	TRBJ1-1	13	.
TGTGCCAGCAGTCCGAGCCCCGGTATCTATGGCTACACCTTC	CASSPSPGIYGYTF	TRBV27	.	TRBJ1-2	14	.
TGTGCCAGCAGCCCCTGGACAGGGGGCCCCGGGGAGCTGTTTTTT	CASSPWTGGPGELFF	TRBV7-6	TRBD1	TRBJ2-2	15	.
TGTGCCAGCAGACCTGGACAGGGCTCGTCACCCCTCCACTTT	CASRPGQGSSPLHF	TRBV28	TRBD1	TRBJ1-6	14	.
TGTGCCAGCAGCTTAAGCGGGGCTACGGAGCAGTACTTC	CASSLSGATEQYF	TRBV7-6	TRBD2	TRBJ2-7	13	.